The present T cell receptor (beta chain) was sequenced within a study of persistence of HIV-infected CD4 T cells. The stimulus was lysate of CMV-infected fibroblasts, 10 ug/mL. Sorted nonresponding memory CD4+ T cells were CD40L-negative, CD69-negative, CD45RO-high. Suppressive ART was started during chronic HIV-1 infection in these adults. Per the germline V gene, CDR1 is SEHNR and CDR2 is FQNEAQ (reference sequence). Trimming cost V 2 bases and J 1 base, with 17 bases left between them. The CDR3 extends over 17 amino acids. Study-level results: The rare CMV-responding cells with HIV-1 proviruses were not separately TCR-sequenced.

As regards this clone: Its antigen is unknown.

The immunoSEQ assay was version 4, run in survey mode. Sequencing was performed with immunoSEQ multiplex PCR; in TCRdb, only in-frame clones are kept and a portion is missing. The sample yields fewer than 40,000 clones, around four fifths seen once. The TCR comes from an adult man with HIV who was CMV-seropositive. The chain employs TRBV7-9 and TRBJ1-2; TRBD1 might be the D (6 bases). Sequenced material: CD4+ T cells sorted from PBMCs after approximately 19-hour stimulation, taken from a patient who received antiretroviral therapy. In DNA, the CDR3 is TGTGCCAGCAGCTTAAGGGGGTCGGCAGAAGTTAACTATGGCTACACCTTC. Translating it yields CASSLRGSAEVNYGYTF. Combining the CDR3 with reference TRBV7-9 and TRBJ1-2 gives the whole variable domain DTGVSQNPRHKITKRGQNVTFRCDPISEHNRLYWYRQTLGQGPEFLTYFQNEAQLEKSRLLSDRFSAERPKGSFSTLEIQRTEQGDSAMYLCASSLRGSAEVNYGYTFGSGTRLTVV.